This T cell receptor (beta chain) was sequenced in a study of CD8 T cells in ankylosing spondylitis. TCRdb independently ran MiXCR on the 5' RACE reads; one entry per CDR3 protein. The sample lists over 30,000 distinct CDR3 sequences; roughly 13% were seen once. Trimming left V 3 bases short and J 1 base short, with 9 bases between. The CDR3 spans 14 residues. This clonotype was obtained from a male donor with ankylosing spondylitis. The chain recombines TRBV12-3 or TRBV12-4 with TRBJ1-1; D is ambiguous. Sequenced input: synovial fluid, either unsorted or a sorted T cell fraction (not recorded which). DNA of the CDR3: TGTGCCAGCAGTTTTTCCGGCCAGAACACTGAAGCTTTCTTT. This encodes CASSFSGQNTEAFF.